Below, 15 T cell receptor beta chains from the same sample are listed, as sequenced in a study of regulatory T cells in long-lasting Graves disease. This sample's time point: newly diagnosed GD, antithyroid drugs for less than 3 months. RNA extracted from PBMCs served as the sequencing template. Arm-PCR of CDR3 regions with iRepertoire HTBI primers generated TCR beta libraries. From the multiplex PCR reads, TCRdb called clonotypes with MiXCR, one entry per CDR3 protein. This table holds roughly 520,000 distinct CDR3 sequences, approximately 12% found once. The same sample was also used in a study of T cells in Graves' hyperthyroidism and ophthalmopathy.

The source material was peripheral blood mononuclear cells (PBMCs), sampled at new diagnosis, from a patient treated with antithyroid drugs. These receptors originate from a woman aged 30 to 39 with Graves disease.

This chain joins TRBV7-8 and TRBJ2-2; 8 bases align to TRBD2. The ends lost 7 bases at V and 6 bases at J; junction bases unmatched: 10. The CDR3 contains 15 residues. Germline loops: CDR1 SGHVS, CDR2 FQNEAQ. CDR3 loop: CASKKWSGSPGELFF. The CDR3 DNA is TGTGCCAGCAAAAAATGGAGCGGGAGTCCCGGGGAGCTGTTTTTT.

This clonotype has at least ten counts. V usage is TRBV6-5 and J usage is TRBJ2-1; 7 bases fit TRBD1. Germline trimming cut 4 bases from V and 9 bases from J; bases unmatched to any gene: 12. The CDR3 runs 15 residues. Germline V lookup: CDR1 MNHEY, CDR2 SVGAGI. The CDR3 region is CASSFVSKGGGEQFF. CDR3 sequence (DNA): TGTGCCAGCAGTTTTGTCTCCAAAGGGGGCGGTGAGCAGTTCTTC.

This clonotype has at least ten counts. The chain recombines TRBV13 with TRBJ1-1; D call uncertain. Per germline, CDR1 PRHDT and CDR2 FYEKMQ (reference sequence). The V end lost 6 bases, the J end lost 0 bases, and 20 bases lay between the germline ends. The CDR3 spans 17 residues. The CDR3 loop is CASSPTSRFSMNTEAFF. The CDR3 coding sequence is TGTGCCAGCAGTCCAACCTCCAGGTTTTCAATGAACACTGAAGCTTTCTTT.

This clonotype was counted ten times or more. The J gene is TRBJ2-5, the V gene TRBV28, with 7 bases lining up with TRBD2. Germline CDR1 and CDR2: MDHEN and SYDVKM. The J segment lost 5 bases and the V segment lost 6 bases, leaving 12 bases of the junction unmatched. The CDR3 contains 15 residues. The DNA of the CDR3 is TGTGCCAGCAGCCATCTAAGGGGAGGGGAGGAGACCCAGTACTTC. As protein: CASSHLRGGEETQYF. Variable domain in full (rest from reference TRBV28 and TRBJ2-5): DVKVTQSSRYLVKRTGEKVFLECVQDMDHENMFWYRQDPGLGLRLIYFSYDVKMKEKGDIPEGYSVSREKKERFSLILESASTNQTSMYLCASSHLRGGEETQYFGPGTRLLVL.

This clonotype was observed at least ten times. The chain couples TRBV2 to TRBJ1-5; TRBD1 aligns across 9 bases. CDR3 size: 14 residues. Germline-derived CDR1 and CDR2 are SNHLY and FYNNEI. Trimming took 5 bases from V and 2 from J; bases not matched to a gene: 1. CDR3 region: CASSWDRGNQPQHF. The CDR3 bases are TGTGCCAGCAGTTGGGACAGGGGCAATCAGCCCCAGCATTTT.

This clonotype was counted many times. V usage is TRBV12-3 or TRBV12-4 and J usage is TRBJ1-4; D is unclear. V lost 5 bases to trimming and J lost 0 bases, with 10 bases between them. CDR3 length equals 15 residues. CDR3 in DNA: TGTGCCAGCAGTAAAACGCGGGCAACTAATGAAAAACTGTTTTTT. Residues: CASSKTRATNEKLFF.

V and J are TRBV3-1 and TRBJ2-7; TRBD2 matches at 7 bases. This CDR3 is 15 amino acids long. J lost 0 bases, V lost 1 base, and 3 bases had no gene match. Germline-derived CDR1 and CDR2 are LGHDT and YNNKEL (reference sequence). Written as DNA, the CDR3 is TGTGCCAGCAGCCAAGGTCGCGGGGGCTCCTACGAGCAGTACTTC. Translation gives CASSQGRGGSYEQYF.

The chain recombines TRBV6-2 or TRBV6-3 with TRBJ1-2, with D maybe TRBD1 (6 bases). The CDR3 has 16 amino acids. Germline V gene data show CDR1 as MNHEY and CDR2 as SVGEGT. V was pared by 8 bases and J by 3 bases, with 22 bases between. CDR3 sequence (DNA): TGTGCCAGCTTCCCCGGGGGCGAATGGGGGTACTATGGCTACACCTTC. Translating gives CASFPGGEWGYYGYTF.

The sample holds many counts of this clonotype. The rearrangement uses TRBV6-5 and TRBJ2-1, with 7 bases fitting TRBD2. Germline trimming cut 4 bases from V and 6 bases from J; bases unmatched to any gene: 12. The germline V gene encodes CDR1 MNHEY and CDR2 SVGAGI. The CDR3 totals 16 residues. DNA for the CDR3: TGTGCCAGCAGTTTCAGGGCGACTAGCCGGGGCAATGAGCAGTTCTTC. Its translation: CASSFRATSRGNEQFF.

The chain links TRBV4-3 to TRBJ1-5, with D perhaps TRBD1 (5 bases). The V end was cut by 0 bases, the J end by 5 bases, with 23 bases between. Germline-derived CDR1 and CDR2 are LGHNA and YSLEER. The CDR3 is 19 amino acids. Written as DNA, the CDR3 is TGCGCCAGCAGCCAAGAGGCGACAGCTGAGACTCACCTCCATCAGCCCCAGCATTTT. Residues: CASSQEATAETHLHQPQHF.

This clonotype has a count of ten or more. The chain combines TRBV3-1 with TRBJ2-3; D not resolved. This CDR3 region has 15 residues. Trimming removed 1 base from V and 1 base from J, with 9 bases in between. In germline, CDR1 is LGHDT, CDR2 YNNKEL (reference sequence). In DNA form, the CDR3 reads TGTGCCAGCAGCCAAGCCCCACCCGGCACAGATACGCAGTATTTT. As protein: CASSQAPPGTDTQYF.

The chain has TRBV4-1 and TRBJ1-5; no definite D call. The CDR3 runs to 16 residues. The V end was cut by 1 base, the J end by 0 bases, with 10 bases between. The germline gives CDR1 MGHRA, CDR2 YSYEKL. In nucleotides, the CDR3 is TGCGCCAGCAGCCAAGGGGCATCCCTTAGCAATCAGCCCCAGCATTTT. Its translation: CASSQGASLSNQPQHF.

This clonotype was recorded a few times. The genes are TRBV19 and TRBJ2-6; D gene uncertain. This CDR3 spans 16 amino acids. The V end was cut by 1 base, the J end by 0 bases, with 7 bases between. Germline V CDR1 and CDR2: LNHDA, SQIVND (reference sequence). CDR3 residues: CASSIAPVSGANVLTF. CDR3 DNA: TGTGCCAGTAGTATAGCCCCGGTCTCTGGGGCCAACGTCCTGACTTTC.

This clonotype was detected many times. The chain employs TRBV19 and TRBJ1-5; D gene ambiguous. From germline, CDR1 is LNHDA and CDR2 SQIVND (reference sequence). Trimming cost V 4 bases and J 4 bases, with 11 bases left between them. The length of the CDR3 is 14 residues. The CDR3 protein is CASSTRPINQPQHF. The DNA of the CDR3 is TGTGCCAGTAGTACCAGACCTATAAATCAGCCCCAGCATTTT.

Remarks on this clonotype: This likely stems from a read error, as it lies one base from a far larger clone. V gene TRBV11-2 combines with J gene TRBJ2-1; D gene uncertain. The ends were cut back, 5 bases at V and 13 bases at J, with 27 bases in the middle. The germline V gene has CDR1 SGHAT and CDR2 FQNNGV. The CDR3 has 16 residues. The CDR3 sequence is CASSPEWRRYQETQFF. The CDR3 nucleotides are TGTGCCAGCAGCCCGGAGTGGCGCCGATACCAAGAGACCCAGTTCTTC.